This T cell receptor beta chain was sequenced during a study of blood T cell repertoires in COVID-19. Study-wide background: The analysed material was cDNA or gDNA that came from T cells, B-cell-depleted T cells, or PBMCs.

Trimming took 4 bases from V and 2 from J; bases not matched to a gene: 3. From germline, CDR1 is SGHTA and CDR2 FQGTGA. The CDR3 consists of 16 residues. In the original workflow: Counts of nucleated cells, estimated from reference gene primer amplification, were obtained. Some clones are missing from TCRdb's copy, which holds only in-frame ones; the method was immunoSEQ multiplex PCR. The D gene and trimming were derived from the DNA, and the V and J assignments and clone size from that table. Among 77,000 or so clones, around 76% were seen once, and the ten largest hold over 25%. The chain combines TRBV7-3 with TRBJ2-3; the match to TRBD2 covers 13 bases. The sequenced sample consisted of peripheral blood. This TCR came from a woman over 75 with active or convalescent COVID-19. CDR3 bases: TGTGCCAGCAGCTCGGGACTAGCGGGGCCCACAGATACGCAGTATTTT. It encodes CASSSGLAGPTDTQYF.